This T cell receptor (beta chain) comes out of a study of blood T cell repertoires in COVID-19. Turning to the study itself: PBMCs, B-cell-depleted T cells, or T cells provided the cDNA or gDNA that made up the material.

CDR1 and CDR2 from the germline V gene are SGHVS and FNYEAQ. The CDR3 runs 14 residues. V trimming: 1 base; J trimming: 6 bases; junction bases outside the gene matches: 2. Profiled with immunoSEQ multiplex PCR; TCRdb holds only in-frame clones, not every one. The table records around 370,000 clones, around 91% of them present only once. Material for sequencing was peripheral blood. The clonotype was recovered from a man aged 18 to 30 with active or convalescent COVID-19. The chain carries TRBV7-6 and TRBJ2-2; the match to TRBD1 covers 7 bases. The CDR3 DNA is TGTGCCAGCAGCTTAGTCCAGGGGGCCGGGGAGCTGTTTTTT. Encoded protein: CASSLVQGAGELFF.